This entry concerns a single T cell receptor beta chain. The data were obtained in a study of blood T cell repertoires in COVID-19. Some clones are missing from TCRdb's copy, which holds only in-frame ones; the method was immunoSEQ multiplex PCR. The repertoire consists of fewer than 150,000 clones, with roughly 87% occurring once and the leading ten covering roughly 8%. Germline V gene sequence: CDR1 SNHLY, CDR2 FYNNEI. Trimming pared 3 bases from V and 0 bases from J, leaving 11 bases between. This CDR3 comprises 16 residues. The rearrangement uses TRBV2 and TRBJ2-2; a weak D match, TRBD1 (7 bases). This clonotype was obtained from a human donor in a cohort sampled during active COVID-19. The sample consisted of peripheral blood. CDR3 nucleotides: TGTGCCAGCAGTGAGCAGGGGGGTACGAACACCGGGGAGCTGTTTTTT. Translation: CASSEQGGTNTGELFF.